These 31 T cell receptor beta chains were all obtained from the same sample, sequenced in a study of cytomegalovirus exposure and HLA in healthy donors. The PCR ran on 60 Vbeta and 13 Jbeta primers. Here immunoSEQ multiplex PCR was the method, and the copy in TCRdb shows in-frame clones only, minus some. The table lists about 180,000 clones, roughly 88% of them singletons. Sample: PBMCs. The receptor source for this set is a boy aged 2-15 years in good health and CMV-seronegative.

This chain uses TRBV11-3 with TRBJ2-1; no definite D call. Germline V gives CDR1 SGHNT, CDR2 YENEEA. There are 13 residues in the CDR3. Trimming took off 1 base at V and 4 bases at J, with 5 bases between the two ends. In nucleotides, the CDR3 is TGTGCCAGCAGCTTAGCCCTGTACAATGAGCAGTTCTTC. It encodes CASSLALYNEQFF.

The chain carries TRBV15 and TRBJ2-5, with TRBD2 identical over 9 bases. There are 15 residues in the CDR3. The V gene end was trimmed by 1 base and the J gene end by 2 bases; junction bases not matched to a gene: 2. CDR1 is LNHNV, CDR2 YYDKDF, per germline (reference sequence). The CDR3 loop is CATSRGLAGQETQYF. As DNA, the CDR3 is TGTGCCACCAGCAGAGGCCTAGCGGGGCAAGAGACCCAGTACTTC.

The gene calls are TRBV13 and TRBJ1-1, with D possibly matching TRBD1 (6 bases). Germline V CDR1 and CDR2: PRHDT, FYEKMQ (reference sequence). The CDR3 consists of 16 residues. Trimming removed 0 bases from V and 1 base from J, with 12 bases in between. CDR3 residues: CASSLGMTGRNTEAFF. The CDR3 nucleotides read TGTGCCAGCAGCTTAGGGATGACAGGAAGGAACACTGAAGCTTTCTTT.

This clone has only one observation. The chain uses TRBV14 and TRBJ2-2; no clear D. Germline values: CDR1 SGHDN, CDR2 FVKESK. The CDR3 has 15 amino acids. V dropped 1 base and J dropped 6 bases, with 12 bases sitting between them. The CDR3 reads CASSQVGFRSGELFF. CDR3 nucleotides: TGTGCCAGCAGCCAAGTAGGCTTCAGGTCCGGGGAGCTGTTTTTT.

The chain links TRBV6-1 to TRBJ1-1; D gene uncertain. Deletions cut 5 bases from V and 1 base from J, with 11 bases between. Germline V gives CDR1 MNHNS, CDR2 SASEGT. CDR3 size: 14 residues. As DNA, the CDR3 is TGTGCCAGCAGTTCCGGACTGGGGAACACTGAAGCTTTCTTT. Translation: CASSSGLGNTEAFF.

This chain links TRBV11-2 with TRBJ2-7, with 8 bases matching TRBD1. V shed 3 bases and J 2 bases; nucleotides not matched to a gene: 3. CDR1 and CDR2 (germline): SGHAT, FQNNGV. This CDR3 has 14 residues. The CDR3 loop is CASSFGQGPYEQYV. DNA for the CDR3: TGTGCCAGCAGCTTCGGACAGGGTCCCTACGAGCAGTACGTC.

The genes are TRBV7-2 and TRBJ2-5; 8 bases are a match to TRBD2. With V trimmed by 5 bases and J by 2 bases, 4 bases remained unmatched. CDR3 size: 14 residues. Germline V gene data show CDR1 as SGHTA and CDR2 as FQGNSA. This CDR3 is CASSPGGLQETQYF. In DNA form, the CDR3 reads TGTGCCAGCAGCCCGGGAGGGTTACAAGAGACCCAGTACTTC.

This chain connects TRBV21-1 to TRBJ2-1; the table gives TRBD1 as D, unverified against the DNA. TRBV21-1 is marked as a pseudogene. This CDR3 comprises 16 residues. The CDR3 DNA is TGTGCCAGCAGCTCGTGCCGGGACAGGGCCTACAATGAACAGTTCTTC. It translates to CASSSCRDRAYNEQFF.

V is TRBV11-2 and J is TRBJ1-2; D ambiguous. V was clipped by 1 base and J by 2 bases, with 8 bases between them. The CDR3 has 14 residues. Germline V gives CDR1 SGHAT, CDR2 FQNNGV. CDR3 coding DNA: TGTGCCAGCAGCTTAGGGGCCCTCAACTATGGCTACACCTTC. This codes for CASSLGALNYGYTF.

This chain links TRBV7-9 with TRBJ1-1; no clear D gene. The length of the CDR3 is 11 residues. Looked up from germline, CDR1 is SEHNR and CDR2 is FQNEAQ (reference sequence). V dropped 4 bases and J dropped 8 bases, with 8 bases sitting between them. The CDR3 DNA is TGTGCCAGCAGCTCCCTCGGGGAAGCTTTCTTT. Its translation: CASSSLGEAFF.

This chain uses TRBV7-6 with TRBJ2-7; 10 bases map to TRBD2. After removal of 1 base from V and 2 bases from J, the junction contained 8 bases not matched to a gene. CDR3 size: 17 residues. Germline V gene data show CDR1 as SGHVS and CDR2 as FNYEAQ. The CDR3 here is CASSLEGLAGVTYEQYF. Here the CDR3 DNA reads TGTGCCAGCAGCTTAGAGGGTCTAGCGGGAGTGACCTACGAGCAGTACTTC.

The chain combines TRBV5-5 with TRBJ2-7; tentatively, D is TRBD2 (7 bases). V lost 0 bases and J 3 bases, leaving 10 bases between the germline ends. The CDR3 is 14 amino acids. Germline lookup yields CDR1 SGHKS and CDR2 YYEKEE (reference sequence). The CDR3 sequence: CASSLAGGNYEQYV. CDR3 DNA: TGTGCCAGCAGCTTGGCGGGGGGCAACTACGAGCAGTACGTC.

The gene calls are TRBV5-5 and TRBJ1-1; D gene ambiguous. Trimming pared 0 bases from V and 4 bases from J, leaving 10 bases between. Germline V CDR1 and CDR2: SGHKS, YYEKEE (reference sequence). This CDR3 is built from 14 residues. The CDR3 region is CASSLGEGGTEAFF. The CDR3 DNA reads TGTGCCAGCAGCTTGGGGGAGGGAGGCACTGAAGCTTTCTTT.

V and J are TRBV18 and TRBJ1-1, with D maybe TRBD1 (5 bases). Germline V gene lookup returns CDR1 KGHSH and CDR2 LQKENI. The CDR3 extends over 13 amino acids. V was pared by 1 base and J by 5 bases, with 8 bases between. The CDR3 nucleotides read TGTGCCAGCTCACCACGGGGGGGGACTGAAGCTTTCTTT. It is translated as CASSPRGGTEAFF.

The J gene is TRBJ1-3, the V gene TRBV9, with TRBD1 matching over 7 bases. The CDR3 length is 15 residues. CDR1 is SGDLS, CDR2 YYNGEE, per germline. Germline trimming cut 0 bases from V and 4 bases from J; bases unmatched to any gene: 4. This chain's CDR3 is CASSVGQGVGNTIYF. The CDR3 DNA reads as TGTGCCAGCAGCGTAGGCCAGGGGGTGGGAAACACCATATATTTT.

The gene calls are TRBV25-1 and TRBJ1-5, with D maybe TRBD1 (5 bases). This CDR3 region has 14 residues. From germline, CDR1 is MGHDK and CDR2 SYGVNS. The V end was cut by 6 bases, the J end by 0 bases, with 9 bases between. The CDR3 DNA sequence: TGTGCCAGCAGCTCCACAGGTAGCAATCAGCCCCAGCATTTT. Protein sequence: CASSSTGSNQPQHF. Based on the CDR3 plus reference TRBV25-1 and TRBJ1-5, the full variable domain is EADIYQTPRYLVIGTGKKITLECSQTMGHDKMYWYQQDPGMELHLIHYSYGVNSTEKGDLSSESTVSRIRTEHFPLTLESARPSHTSQYLCASSSTGSNQPQHFGDGTRLSIL.

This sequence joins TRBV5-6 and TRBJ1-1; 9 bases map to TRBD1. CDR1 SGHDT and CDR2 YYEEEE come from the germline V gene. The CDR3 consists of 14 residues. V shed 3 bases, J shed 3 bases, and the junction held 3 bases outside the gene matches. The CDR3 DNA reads TGTGCCAGCAGCTGGGGACAGGGAGACACTGAAGCTTTCTTT. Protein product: CASSWGQGDTEAFF.

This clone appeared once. CDR3 residues: CASESGGITDTQYF. CDR3 in DNA: TGTGCCAGCGAATCGGGGGGAATCACAGATACGCAGTATTTT. The rearrangement joins TRBV5-6 to TRBJ2-3; 7 bases are shared with TRBD2. The CDR3 is made up of 14 amino acids. Germline assignment: CDR1 SGHDT and CDR2 YYEEEE. V shed 7 bases, J shed 2 bases, and the junction held 7 bases outside the gene matches.

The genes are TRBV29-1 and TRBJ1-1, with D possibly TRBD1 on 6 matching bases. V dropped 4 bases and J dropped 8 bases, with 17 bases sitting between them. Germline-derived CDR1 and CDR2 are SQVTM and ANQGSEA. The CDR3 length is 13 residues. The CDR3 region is CSVGTVFGGEAFF. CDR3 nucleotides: TGCAGCGTTGGGACCGTTTTTGGGGGCGAAGCTTTCTTT.

DNA of the CDR3: TGCAGCGCCGGGACAGGGCGGGACACTGAAGCTTTCTTT. Its translation is CSAGTGRDTEAFF. This chain links TRBV29-1 with TRBJ1-1, with 9 bases lining up with TRBD1. Germline values: CDR1 SQVTM, CDR2 ANQGSEA. Trimming took 7 bases from V and 3 from J; bases not matched to a gene: 6. CDR3 size: 13 residues.

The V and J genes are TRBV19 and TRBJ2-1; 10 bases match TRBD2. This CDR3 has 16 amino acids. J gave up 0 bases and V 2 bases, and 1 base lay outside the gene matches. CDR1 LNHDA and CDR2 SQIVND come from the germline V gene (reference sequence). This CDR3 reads CASSIIAGGSYNEQFF. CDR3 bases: TGTGCCAGTAGTATAATAGCGGGGGGCTCCTACAATGAGCAGTTCTTC.

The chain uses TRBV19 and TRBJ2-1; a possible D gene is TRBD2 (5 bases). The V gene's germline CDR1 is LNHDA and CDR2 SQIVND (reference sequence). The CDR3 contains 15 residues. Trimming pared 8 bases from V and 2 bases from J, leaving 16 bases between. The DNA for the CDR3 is TGTGCCAGTGGTGCTAGGACTCCAACCTACAATGAGCAGTTCTTC. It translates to CASGARTPTYNEQFF.

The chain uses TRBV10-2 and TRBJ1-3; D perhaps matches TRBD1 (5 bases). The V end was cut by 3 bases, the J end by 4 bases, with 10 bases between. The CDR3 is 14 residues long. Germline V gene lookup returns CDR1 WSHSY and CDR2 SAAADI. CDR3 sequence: CASSDQGSGNTIYF. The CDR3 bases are TGCGCCAGCAGTGACCAGGGTTCGGGAAACACCATATATTTT.

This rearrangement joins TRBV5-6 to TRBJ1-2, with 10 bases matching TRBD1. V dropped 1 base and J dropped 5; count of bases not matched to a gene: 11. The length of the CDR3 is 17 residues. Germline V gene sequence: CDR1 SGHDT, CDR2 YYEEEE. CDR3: CASSLPRQGAVGYGYTF. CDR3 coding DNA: TGTGCCAGCAGCTTGCCCCGACAGGGGGCCGTTGGATATGGCTACACCTTC.

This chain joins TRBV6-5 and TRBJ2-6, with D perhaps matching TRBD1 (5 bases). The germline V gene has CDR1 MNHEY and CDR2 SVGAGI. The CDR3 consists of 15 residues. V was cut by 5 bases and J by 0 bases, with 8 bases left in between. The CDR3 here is CASSTTVSGANVLTF. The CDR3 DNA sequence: TGTGCCAGCAGTACGACAGTCTCTGGGGCCAACGTCCTGACTTTC.

Here the CDR3 reads CASTFGGRGAYEQYF. The DNA of the CDR3 is TGTGCCAGCACCTTCGGAGGACGGGGGGCCTACGAGCAGTACTTC. V is TRBV6-1 and J is TRBJ2-7; 7 bases line up with TRBD2. The trim removed 7 bases at V and 2 bases at J, leaving 11 bases unmatched. Germline CDR1 is MNHNS and CDR2 is SASEGT. CDR3 length: 15 amino acids.

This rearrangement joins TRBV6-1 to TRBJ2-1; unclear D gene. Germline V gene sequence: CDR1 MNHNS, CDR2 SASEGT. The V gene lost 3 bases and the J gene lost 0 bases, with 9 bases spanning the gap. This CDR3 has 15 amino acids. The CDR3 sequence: CASSDKRLSYNEQFF. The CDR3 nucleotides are TGTGCCAGCAGTGATAAGAGACTCTCCTACAATGAGCAGTTCTTC.

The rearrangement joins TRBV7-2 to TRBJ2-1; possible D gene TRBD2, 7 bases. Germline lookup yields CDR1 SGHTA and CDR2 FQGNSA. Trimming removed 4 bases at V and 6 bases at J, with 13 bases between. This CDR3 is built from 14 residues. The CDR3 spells CASSYDRGANEQFF. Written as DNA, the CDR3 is TGTGCCAGCAGCTACGACCGGGGGGCCAATGAGCAGTTCTTC.

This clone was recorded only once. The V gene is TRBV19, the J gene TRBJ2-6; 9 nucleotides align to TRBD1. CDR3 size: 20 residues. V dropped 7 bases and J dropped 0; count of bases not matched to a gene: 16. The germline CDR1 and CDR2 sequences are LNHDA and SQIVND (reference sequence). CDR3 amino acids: CASTKNVGTGQSSGANVLTF. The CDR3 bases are TGTGCCAGTACCAAAAACGTGGGGACAGGGCAAAGCTCTGGGGCCAACGTCCTGACTTTC.

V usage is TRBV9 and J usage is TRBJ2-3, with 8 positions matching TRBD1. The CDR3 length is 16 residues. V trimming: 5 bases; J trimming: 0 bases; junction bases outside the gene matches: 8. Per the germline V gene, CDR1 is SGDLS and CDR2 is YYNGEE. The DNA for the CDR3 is TGTGCCAGCAGGCTTTCCGGGACAGGAAGCACAGATACGCAGTATTTT. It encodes CASRLSGTGSTDTQYF.

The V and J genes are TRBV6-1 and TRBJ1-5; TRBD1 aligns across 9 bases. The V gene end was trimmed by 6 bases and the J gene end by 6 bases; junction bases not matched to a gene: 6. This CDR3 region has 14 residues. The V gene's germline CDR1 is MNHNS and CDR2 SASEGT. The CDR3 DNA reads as TGTGCCAGCAGCGATAGACAGGGGGGTCAGCCCCAGCATTTT. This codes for CASSDRQGGQPQHF.